The rows below give T cell receptor beta chains drawn from one sample of a study of CD8 T cells in ankylosing spondylitis. Each CDR3 protein gets one entry after TCRdb re-called the 5' RACE reads with MiXCR. Of about 130,000 distinct CDR3 sequences listed, approximately 9.7% are singletons. The material sequenced was blood, either unsorted or a sorted T cell fraction (not recorded which). These receptors all stem from a male donor with ankylosing spondylitis or in good health (not recorded which). CDR3s include the opening cysteine and the closing phenylalanine or tryptophan. A D gene is named only where the DNA matches it firmly. The size field is filled for only some rows; it gives once, few, many or a size class.

few | TRBJ2-3 | TRBD2 | TRBV5-1 | 16 | CASSFNSGRGSDTQYF | TGCGCCAGCAGCTTTAATAGCGGGAGGGGATCAGATACGCAGTATTTT
few | TRBJ2-3 | - | TRBV7-2 | 15 | CASSLEARAWHTQYF | TGTGCCAGCAGCTTAGAAGCCAGGGCCTGGCATACGCAGTATTTT
- | TRBJ2-7 | - | TRBV25-1 | 13 | CASRKGSFYEQYF | TGTGCCAGCAGAAAGGGGTCTTTCTACGAGCAGTACTTC
many | TRBJ2-2 | TRBD2 | TRBV20-1 | 16 | CSARKLAGVDTGELFF | TGCAGTGCTAGAAAACTAGCGGGAGTCGACACCGGGGAGCTGTTTTTT
many | TRBJ1-5 | - | TRBV12-3/TRBV12-4 | 13 | CASSLSGNQPQHF | TGTGCCAGCAGTTTAAGTGGGAATCAGCCCCAGCATTTT
many | TRBJ2-1 | - | TRBV20-1 | 16 | CSACLGIADLYNEQFF | TGCAGTGCTTGCCTCGGGATAGCGGACCTCTACAATGAGCAGTTCTTC
- | TRBJ2-1 | - | TRBV27 | 15 | CASSLDRLRGNEQFF | TGTGCCAGCAGTTTAGACAGGCTCCGGGGCAATGAGCAGTTCTTC
many | TRBJ2-3 | - | TRBV7-3 | 14 | CASSLMIPAGTQYF | TGTGCCAGCAGCTTAATGATCCCCGCGGGGACGCAGTATTTT
many | TRBJ2-1 | - | TRBV12-3/TRBV12-4 | 15 | CASSPTRVGFNEQFF | TGTGCCAGCAGTCCTACCCGGGTAGGGTTCAATGAGCAGTTCTTC
many | TRBJ1-5 | - | TRBV9 | 14 | CASSVGLNKGPQHF | TGTGCCAGCAGCGTTGGTCTAAATAAAGGGCCCCAGCATTTT
many | TRBJ2-5 | TRBD1 | TRBV2 | 14 | CASSEGTGGFHQYF | TGTGCCAGCAGTGAAGGTACAGGGGGCTTCCACCAGTACTTC
few | TRBJ2-7 | TRBD1 | TRBV20-1 | 13 | CSARMTGIGEQYF | TGCAGTGCTAGGATGACAGGGATCGGCGAGCAGTACTTC
many | TRBJ1-3 | - | TRBV20-1 | 13 | CSAPGGSGNTIYF | TGCAGTGCTCCCGGAGGATCTGGAAACACCATATATTTT
few | TRBJ2-7 | TRBD2 | TRBV20-1 | 15 | CSARVSSGRFYEQYF | TGCAGTGCTAGAGTGTCAAGCGGGAGGTTCTACGAGCAGTACTTC
many | TRBJ2-3 | TRBD2 | TRBV6-1 | 14 | CATTSGRATDTQYF | TGTGCCACCACTAGCGGGAGGGCCACAGATACGCAGTATTTT
few | TRBJ2-3 | - | TRBV11-2 | 16 | CASSLSGLGSTDTQYF | TGTGCCAGCAGCTTATCAGGGTTGGGTAGCACAGATACGCAGTATTTT
few | TRBJ2-5 | TRBD1 | TRBV7-9 | 15 | CASSSRRDSPETQYF | TGTGCCAGCAGCTCGAGAAGGGACAGTCCGGAGACCCAGTACTTC
many | TRBJ2-1 | TRBD2 | TRBV15 | 18 | CATSRDRYTGGSYNEQFF | TGTGCCACCAGCAGAGATCGGTACACGGGAGGGTCCTACAATGAGCAGTTCTTC
many | TRBJ2-3 | - | TRBV29-1 | 14 | CSGTQAISTDTQYF | TGCAGCGGCACACAGGCGATTAGCACAGATACGCAGTATTTT
- | TRBJ2-4 | TRBD2 | TRBV12-3/TRBV12-4 | 15 | CASRSTSGRATIQYF | TGTGCCAGCAGATCTACTAGCGGGAGGGCCACCATTCAGTACTTC
many | TRBJ2-3 | - | TRBV7-9 | 15 | CASSLSRDSPDTQYF | TGTGCCAGCAGCTTATCTCGAGACAGCCCAGATACGCAGTATTTT
few | TRBJ2-7 | TRBD1 | TRBV10-3 | 15 | CAISTGTGDSREQYF | TGTGCCATCAGTACCGGGACAGGGGACTCACGCGAGCAGTACTTC
few | TRBJ2-1 | TRBD2 | TRBV7-2 | 19 | CASSLGLAGWSSSYNEQFF | TGTGCCAGCAGCTTGGGGCTAGCGGGATGGAGTAGCTCCTACAATGAGCAGTTCTTC
- | TRBJ2-7 | - | TRBV28 | 17 | CASSFYNLQGLVYEQYF | TGTGCCAGCAGCTTCTACAACCTCCAGGGTCTAGTCTACGAGCAGTACTTC
many | TRBJ2-3 | TRBD1 | TRBV7-9 | 15 | CASSSTGVGTDTQYF | TGTGCCAGCAGCTCGACAGGGGTTGGCACAGATACGCAGTATTTT
many | TRBJ2-1 | TRBD2 | TRBV29-1 | 19 | CSVVSRLAGRTSSYNEQFF | TGCAGCGTTGTCTCGAGACTAGCGGGCCGCACGAGCTCCTACAATGAGCAGTTCTTC
- | TRBJ2-7 | TRBD2 | TRBV7-2 | 14 | CASTKAGLSYEQYF | TGTGCCAGCACCAAAGCGGGACTCTCCTACGAGCAGTACTTC
many | TRBJ1-5 | TRBD1 | TRBV11-1 | 15 | CASSSSGTGNQPQHF | TGTGCCAGCAGCTCCTCCGGGACAGGGAATCAGCCCCAGCATTTT
many | TRBJ2-3 | TRBD2 | TRBV7-8 | 15 | CASSRSGTFEDTQYF | TGTGCCAGCAGCCGAAGCGGGACTTTCGAAGATACGCAGTATTTT
- | TRBJ2-7 | TRBD2 | TRBV18 | 16 | CASSPSLAGGSDEQYF | TGTGCCAGCTCACCATCCCTAGCGGGAGGCTCGGACGAGCAGTACTTC
few | TRBJ2-1 | - | TRBV7-2 | 13 | CASSLDLLTEQFF | TGTGCCAGCAGCTTAGACCTGCTAACTGAGCAGTTCTTC
many | TRBJ2-5 | TRBD2 | TRBV20-1 | 15 | CSARGSAGGSETQYF | TGCAGTGCTAGAGGTTCAGCGGGAGGGTCCGAGACCCAGTACTTC
few | TRBJ2-7 | - | TRBV7-2 | 13 | CASSFSLTYEQYF | TGTGCCAGCAGCTTTTCACTAACCTACGAGCAGTACTTC
few | TRBJ1-1 | - | TRBV9 | 16 | CASSVGDSGMNTEAFF | TGTGCCAGCAGCGTAGGAGACAGTGGAATGAACACTGAAGCTTTCTTT
many | TRBJ2-7 | - | TRBV12-3/TRBV12-4 | 14 | CASSLGGNSYEQYF | TGTGCCAGCAGTCTTGGAGGTAACTCCTACGAGCAGTACTTC
many | TRBJ1-1 | TRBD1 | TRBV20-1 | 15 | CSARVAAGGGTEAFF | TGCAGTGCTAGAGTCGCGGCAGGGGGAGGCACTGAAGCTTTCTTT
once | TRBJ2-1 | TRBD2 | TRBV20-1 | 16 | CCARSPTSGDYNEQFF | TGCTGTGCTAGATCCCCGACTAGCGGAGACTACAATGAGCAGTTCTTC
many | TRBJ1-2 | - | TRBV5-8 | 17 | CASSLPGGEGLISGYTF | TGTGCCAGCAGCTTGCCGGGTGGTGAAGGACTAATCTCCGGCTACACCTTC
many | TRBJ2-7 | TRBD1 | TRBV20-1 | 16 | CSAREVRDRAIYEQYF | TGCAGTGCTAGAGAGGTTAGGGACAGGGCGATCTACGAGCAGTACTTC
many | TRBJ2-3 | - | TRBV5-1 | 15 | CASSLDGVRTDTQYF | TGCGCCAGCAGCTTGGACGGGGTACGCACAGATACGCAGTATTTT
many | TRBJ2-7 | TRBD1 | TRBV7-6 | 15 | CASSLFETGGYEQYF | TGTGCCAGCAGCTTATTTGAGACAGGGGGTTACGAGCAGTACTTC
many | TRBJ1-1 | - | TRBV7-2 | 14 | CASSPTQGMHEAFF | TGTGCCAGCAGCCCGACCCAGGGGATGCATGAAGCTTTCTTT
few | TRBJ2-3 | - | TRBV7-2 | 14 | CASRPGLTTDTQYF | TGTGCCAGCAGGCCTGGATTGACCACAGATACGCAGTATTTT
many | TRBJ2-7 | TRBD2 | TRBV28 | 15 | CASSFRGLAGYEQYF | TGTGCCAGCAGTTTCAGAGGACTAGCGGGTTACGAGCAGTACTTC
many | TRBJ2-7 | TRBD2 | TRBV27 | 16 | CASSYRSPGLAFEQYF | TGTGCCAGCAGTTATCGGAGCCCGGGACTAGCGTTCGAGCAGTACTTC
many | TRBJ2-3 | TRBD2 | TRBV20-1 | 19 | CSAPDLRGGRGLVPDTQYF | TGCAGTGCCCCGGACCTGAGAGGCGGGAGGGGCCTAGTCCCAGATACGCAGTATTTT
- | TRBJ2-3 | TRBD2 | TRBV27 | 16 | CASSLFGGSGTDTQYF | TGTGCCAGCAGTTTATTCGGCGGGAGTGGGACAGATACGCAGTATTTT
many | TRBJ2-7 | - | TRBV18 | 14 | CASSPDLHNYEQYF | TGTGCCAGCTCACCCGATCTGCATAATTACGAGCAGTACTTC
many | TRBJ1-1 | - | TRBV20-1 | 14 | CSAVKDAPSTEAFF | TGCAGTGCGGTAAAGGACGCACCAAGCACTGAAGCTTTCTTT
many | TRBJ2-6 | - | TRBV27 | 17 | CASSFWQTNSGANVLTF | TGTGCCAGCAGTTTTTGGCAGACGAACTCTGGGGCCAACGTCCTGACTTTC
few | TRBJ2-7 | TRBD1 | TRBV6-1 | 14 | CASSVDRARYEQYF | TGTGCCAGCAGTGTGGACAGGGCTCGCTACGAGCAGTACTTC